This T cell receptor beta chain was captured by sequencing in a study of blood T cell repertoires in COVID-19. Using immunoSEQ multiplex PCR, the repertoire was profiled, and TCRdb retains in-frame clones only, with some absent. The sample shows approximately 410,000 clones, 86% of them seen only once. The TCR sequence derives from a woman aged 25 to 39 with active or convalescent COVID-19. The sample comprised peripheral blood.

In DNA, the CDR3 is TGTGCCAGCAGTGAAGTCTTTGAGGTCACTGAAGCTTTCTTT. Protein product: CASSEVFEVTEAFF. The J gene is TRBJ1-1, the V gene TRBV6-1; D is uncertain. This CDR3 is built from 14 residues. Germline CDR1 reads MNHNS; CDR2 reads SASEGT. Trimming removed 1 base from V and 4 bases from J, with 10 bases in between.